A selection of T cell receptor beta chains follows, all from one sample in a study of shared clonotypes between healthy human individuals. This table comes from immunoSEQ multiplex PCR, and its TCRdb copy is limited to in-frame clones, with some not included. Of 850,000 to 1,200,000 clones in the sample, 65% to 75% were seen once. Input material: memory CD4+ T cells sorted from blood. Every receptor here comes from a man in his late teens or twenties in good health. Both conserved end residues are part of each CDR3. D genes are given only for firm matches. Clone size, where shown, is once, few, many, or a class for clones that have expanded.

D | J | V | size | DNA | CDR3
. | TRBJ2-5 | TRBV6-6 | . | TGTGCCAGCAGTTACGGCGCTCTCGGGACCCAGTACTTC | CASSYGALGTQYF
TRBD2 | TRBJ2-7 | TRBV5-1 | . | TGCGCCAGCAGCTTGGTAGCGGGTACCCCTACACATGGGGTGTACGAGCAGTACTTC | CASSLVAGTPTHGVYEQYF
. | TRBJ2-7 | TRBV5-1 | . | TGCGCCAGCAGCTTGGCCCTAATGGCCTACGAGCAGTACTTC | CASSLALMAYEQYF
TRBD2 | TRBJ2-1 | TRBV19 | few | TGTGCCAGCTGCCTCAGGGGTAAGGCGGGAGGAAGGGACAATGAGCAGTTCTTC | CASCLRGKAGGRDNEQFF
TRBD1 | TRBJ1-2 | TRBV11-2 | . | TGTGCCAGCAGCTTAGATAGATCAGGGGGCGTCTATGGCTACACCTTC | CASSLDRSGGVYGYTF
TRBD1 | TRBJ1-2 | TRBV27 | many | TGTGCCAGCCCGCGGCAGGGGGCCTATGGCTACACCTTC | CASPRQGAYGYTF
TRBD2 | TRBJ2-1 | TRBV5-4 | . | TGTGCCAGCAGCTTGGCCTCCGGACTAGCGGGAGTGGATGAGCAGTTCTTC | CASSLASGLAGVDEQFF
. | TRBJ1-2 | TRBV20-1 | . | TGCAGTGCTATCTTTAACGGCTACACCTTC | CSAIFNGYTF
TRBD2 | TRBJ2-1 | TRBV18 | . | TGTGCCAGCTCAACACTAGCGGGTTACAATGAGCAGTTCTTC | CASSTLAGYNEQFF
. | TRBJ2-7 | TRBV7-2 | . | TGTGCCAGCAGCTTGGAGGGTACGGTCTACGAGCAGTACTTC | CASSLEGTVYEQYF
TRBD2 | TRBJ2-7 | TRBV18 | . | TGTGCCAGCTCACCAAGGCGGGGGGACTCCTACGAGCAGTACTTC | CASSPRRGDSYEQYF
. | TRBJ1-2 | TRBV5-1 | . | TGCGCCAGCAGCCCCGACGGCCTTAACCTTTGGGGCTATGCCACCTTC | CASSPDGLNLWGYATF
TRBD1 | TRBJ2-6 | TRBV2 | . | TGTGCCAGCAGTGGACGGACAGGGGGTGTTGGGGCCAACGTCCTGACTTTC | CASSGRTGGVGANVLTF
. | TRBJ2-1 | TRBV11-3 | . | TGTGCCAGCAGCTTAGGGGAAGAGACCTACAATGAGCAGTTCTTC | CASSLGEETYNEQFF
TRBD1 | TRBJ2-7 | TRBV4-1 | few | TGCGCCAGCAGCCAAGATAGCGGGACAGGGGGCTACGAGCAGTACTTC | CASSQDSGTGGYEQYF
. | TRBJ2-3 | TRBV4-1 | . | TGCGCCAGCAGCCAAGATGGTCGGGTCACAGATACGCAGTATTTT | CASSQDGRVTDTQYF
. | TRBJ2-3 | TRBV2 | . | TGTGCCAGCAGACGGAACACAGATACGCAGTATTTT | CASRRNTDTQYF
TRBD2 | TRBJ2-3 | TRBV7-9 | . | TGTGCCAGCAGCTTAGCCTCTAGCGGGATCACAGATACGCAGTATTTT | CASSLASSGITDTQYF
. | TRBJ2-2 | TRBV7-2 | . | TGTGCCAGCAGCTTAAATATAGGGGGCACCGGGGAGCTGTTTTTT | CASSLNIGGTGELFF
TRBD2 | TRBJ2-1 | TRBV6-1 | . | TGTGCCAGCAGACACCTAGCGGCCAATGACAATGAGCAGTTCTTC | CASRHLAANDNEQFF
TRBD2 | TRBJ2-7 | TRBV7-2 | . | TGTGCCAGCAGCTTAGACGGGAGGGGGGACGAGCAGTACTTC | CASSLDGRGDEQYF
TRBD2 | TRBJ2-3 | TRBV6-4 | . | TGTGCCAGCAGTACCCGGGGGGGCACAGATACGCAGTATTTT | CASSTRGGTDTQYF
. | TRBJ1-1 | TRBV6-1 | . | TGTGCCAGCAGTAGACAGTTGACTGAAGCTTTCTTT | CASSRQLTEAFF
. | TRBJ1-6 | TRBV5-3 | . | TGTGCCAGAAGCTTCACCAACCTTAAAAGCTCCTATAATTCACCCCTCCACTTT | CARSFTNLKSSYNSPLHF
TRBD2 | TRBJ2-3 | TRBV19 | . | TGTGCCAGTAGGCTAGCGGGAGGTGCAGATACGCAGTATTTT | CASRLAGGADTQYF
. | TRBJ1-1 | TRBV11-2 | . | TGTGCCAGCAGCTTAATGGTGAACACTGAAGCTTTCTTT | CASSLMVNTEAFF
. | TRBJ2-1 | TRBV13 | . | TGTGCCAGCAGCAGGACTTTTATCTCCTACAATGAGCAGTTCTTC | CASSRTFISYNEQFF
TRBD1 | TRBJ2-2 | TRBV10-3 | few | TGTGCCATCAGTCGGGACAGGTTTGTCGGGGAGCTGTTTTTT | CAISRDRFVGELFF
. | TRBJ1-2 | TRBV29-1 | . | TGCAGCGTTGAAGGGCTCCTCGGAGACGGCTACACCTTC | CSVEGLLGDGYTF
TRBD1 | TRBJ2-7 | TRBV6-1 | . | TGTGCCAGCAGTGAAGATCTGGGGACAGGGCAGTACTTC | CASSEDLGTGQYF
TRBD2 | TRBJ2-1 | TRBV5-1 | . | TGCGCCAGCAGCCCCGGGAGTCTAGCGGGAGTCAATGAGCAGTTCTTC | CASSPGSLAGVNEQFF
. | TRBJ2-5 | TRBV30 | . | TGTGCCTGGAGTCCGGGGCGGGGTAGGGAGACCCAGTACTTC | CAWSPGRGRETQYF
. | TRBJ1-2 | TRBV27 | . | TGTGCCAGCCGTGCGGGGGCGACTAACTATGGCTACACCTTC | CASRAGATNYGYTF